The 18 T cell receptor beta chains below were found in one sample sequenced in a study of beta chain features in type 1 diabetes. Of the isolated RNA, all was reverse transcribed, and so the sequenced material was expressed TCRB transcripts. Assay used: immunoSEQ multiplex PCR; TCRdb lists only in-frame clones, some missing. The sample includes under 300,000 clones, 27% of them seen just once. The specimen sequenced was central memory CD4+ T cells from blood. All receptors come from a man aged 25-45 years in good health.

The chain has TRBV2 and TRBJ2-1, with 7 bases that match TRBD1. Germline loops: CDR1 SNHLY, CDR2 FYNNEI. V dropped 5 bases and J dropped 14; count of bases not matched to a gene: 9. The CDR3 contains 12 residues. Here the CDR3 reads CASSLKGTEEFF. Written as DNA, the CDR3 is TGTGCCAGCAGTTTGAAGGGGACAGAAGAGTTCTTC.

This clone was recorded a few times. This chain uses TRBV25-1 with TRBJ2-1, with D unclear. Germline CDR1 reads MGHDK; CDR2 reads SYGVNS. The CDR3 runs 14 residues. V lost 6 bases, J lost 7 bases, and 16 bases lay in between. Here the CDR3 DNA reads TGTGCCAGCAGGGGAACAGTGTTAGGTAATGAGCAGTTCTTC. It yields the protein CASRGTVLGNEQFF.

This clone was detected a few times. CDR3 DNA: TGTGCCAGCAGCGTCCGACTAGCTACAGATACGCAGTATTTT. It is translated as CASSVRLATDTQYF. The J gene is TRBJ2-3, the V gene TRBV5-4; 7 bases map to TRBD2. CDR3 size: 14 residues. V dropped 4 bases and J dropped 3; count of bases not matched to a gene: 5. Germline CDR1 and CDR2: SGHNT and YYREEE (reference sequence). Full variable domain (missing parts from reference TRBV5-4 and TRBJ2-3): ETGVTQSPTHLIKTRGQQVTLRCSSQSGHNTVSWYQQALGQGPQFIFQYYREEENGRGNFPPRFSGLQFPNYSSELNVNALELDDSALYLCASSVRLATDTQYFGPGTRLTVL.

The rearrangement links TRBV2 to TRBJ2-5; tentative D call: TRBD1 (5 bases). There are 15 residues in the CDR3. V dropped 7 bases and J dropped 4 bases, with 19 bases sitting between them. CDR1 is SNHLY, CDR2 FYNNEI, per germline. CDR3 sequence reads: CASTQGRSFGETQYF. Here the CDR3 DNA reads TGTGCCAGCACCCAGGGAAGAAGCTTTGGAGAGACCCAGTACTTC. The complete variable domain, with remaining parts taken from reference TRBV2 and TRBJ2-5, reads EPEVTQTPSHQVTQMGQEVILRCVPISNHLYFYWYRQILGQKVEFLVSFYNNEISEKSEIFDDQFSVERPDGSNFTLKIRSTKLEDSAMYFCASTQGRSFGETQYFGPGTRLLVL.

V is TRBV30 and J is TRBJ2-5; 9 bases agree with TRBD2. The V segment lost 1 base and the J segment 5 bases; nucleotides outside the gene matches: 8. The CDR3 extends over 15 amino acids. Germline values: CDR1 GTSNPN, CDR2 SVGIG (reference sequence). The CDR3 loop is CAWSAYGTSRETQYF. The CDR3 region has the DNA TGTGCCTGGAGTGCCTATGGGACTAGCCGGGAGACCCAGTACTTC.

This clone occurred a few times. The CDR3 loop reads CASSLEAGTGRSPLHF. The DNA of the CDR3 is TGTGCCAGCAGCTTAGAAGCCGGGACAGGGAGGTCACCCCTCCACTTT. The chain recombines TRBV7-6 with TRBJ1-6, with 9 bases lining up with TRBD1. This CDR3 spans 16 amino acids. With V trimmed by 1 base and J by 10 bases, 8 bases remained unmatched. The germline CDR1 and CDR2 sequences are SGHVS and FNYEAQ.

The genes are TRBV5-1 and TRBJ2-5; no firm D call. V dropped 0 bases and J dropped 5 bases, with 14 bases sitting between them. CDR3 size: 15 residues. The germline V gene has CDR1 SGHRS and CDR2 YFSETQ. CDR3 loop: CASSLDWNPYETQYF. DNA for the CDR3: TGCGCCAGCAGCTTGGACTGGAACCCTTATGAGACCCAGTACTTC.

The rearrangement joins TRBV5-1 to TRBJ2-3; 9 positions agree with TRBD2. Germline values: CDR1 SGHRS, CDR2 YFSETQ. With 4 bases clipped from V and 0 bases from J, the junction kept 15 bases outside the gene matches. The CDR3 is 19 amino acids. The CDR3 nucleotides read TGCGCCAGCAGCCCTCGCGGTAGCGGGAGAGGAACCAGCACAGATACGCAGTATTTT. The encoded protein is CASSPRGSGRGTSTDTQYF.

This clone has ten or more counts. Mismatch with germline at one junction end may stem from a read error. The chain employs TRBV7-2 and TRBJ2-1; 14 nucleotides match TRBD2. The CDR3 runs to 16 residues. In germline, CDR1 is SGHTA, CDR2 FQGNSA. CDR3 sequence (DNA): TGTGCCAGCGGCTTATTGACTAGCGGGAGGGGGAATGAGCAGTTCTTC. Protein sequence: CASGLLTSGRGNEQFF.

This clone appeared many times. This chain connects TRBV30 to TRBJ1-5; D is uncertain. In germline, CDR1 is GTSNPN, CDR2 SVGIG (reference sequence). This CDR3 has 14 residues. Trimming removed 5 bases at V and 4 bases at J, with 15 bases between. DNA of the CDR3: TGTGCCTGGGGGCCGGGCCCTCTAAATCAGCCCCAGCATTTT. This sequence encodes CAWGPGPLNQPQHF.

The rearrangement links TRBV7-2 to TRBJ2-3, with TRBD2 identical over 14 bases. CDR3 size: 16 residues. Germline V CDR1 and CDR2: SGHTA, FQGNSA. V was clipped by 4 bases and J by 7 bases; unmatched bases: 7. CDR3 bases: TGTGCCAGCAGCTCGGAGGGGACTAGCGGGAGAAATACGCAGTATTTT. The encoded protein is CASSSEGTSGRNTQYF.

This clone was seen only a few times. This chain links TRBV30 with TRBJ2-4; 8 positions agree with TRBD2. There are 13 residues in the CDR3. The trim removed 8 bases at V and 6 bases at J, leaving 9 bases unmatched. Per germline, CDR1 GTSNPN and CDR2 SVGIG (reference sequence). The CDR3 sequence: CAGRGGQGNIQYF. The CDR3 DNA follows: TGTGCCGGTCGGGGGGGCCAGGGAAACATTCAGTACTTC.

The sample holds one count of this clone. This chain uses TRBV18 with TRBJ2-1; D is unclear. Germline V CDR1 and CDR2: KGHSH, LQKENI. Deletions cut 0 bases from V and 1 base from J, with 10 bases between. The CDR3 runs to 16 residues. The CDR3 nucleotides read TGTGCCAGCTCACCACCCGGCAGTGCTTCCTACAATGAGCAGTTCTTC. Its protein is CASSPPGSASYNEQFF.

This chain connects TRBV29-1 to TRBJ2-6, with D possibly TRBD2 on 5 matching bases. This CDR3 has 14 amino acids. The V gene lost 4 bases and the J gene lost 4 bases, with 11 bases spanning the gap. The germline V gene encodes CDR1 SQVTM and CDR2 ANQGSEA. CDR3 bases: TGCAGCGTTGGCACTAGTGGAGGGGCCAACGTCCTGACTTTC. It codes for CSVGTSGGANVLTF.

This clone was seen more than once but under ten times. The chain has TRBV29-1 and TRBJ2-1; D not resolved. Trimming removed 4 bases at V and 7 bases at J, with 14 bases between. Germline-derived CDR1 and CDR2 are SQVTM and ANQGSEA. CDR3 length: 13 amino acids. The CDR3 bases are TGCAGCGTTGCCTCGAAGGTGGCGAATGAGCAGTTCTTC. Its translation is CSVASKVANEQFF.

The rearrangement links TRBV5-4 to TRBJ2-1; 7 bases line up with TRBD1. The junction had 5 bases not matched to a gene; V was cut back by 3 bases and J by 2 bases. Per the germline V gene, CDR1 is SGHNT and CDR2 is YYREEE (reference sequence). This CDR3 has 15 amino acids. CDR3 protein: CASSSDRPPYNEQFF. As DNA, the CDR3 is TGTGCCAGCAGCTCGGACAGGCCGCCCTACAATGAGCAGTTCTTC.

This clone has a single count. The chain joins TRBV11-2 to TRBJ2-5; D possibly corresponds to TRBD2 (5 bases). The germline V gene encodes CDR1 SGHAT and CDR2 FQNNGV. Trimming removed 3 bases from V and 4 bases from J, with 6 bases in between. This CDR3 has 12 residues. CDR3 DNA sequence: TGTGCCAGCAGCTTCGAGGGAGAGACCCAGTACTTC. It encodes CASSFEGETQYF.

The chain employs TRBV25-1 and TRBJ2-1, with no clear D. The CDR3 spans 14 residues. Trimming shortened V by 1 base and J by 2 bases, and 6 bases separated the two germline ends. Germline CDR1 MGHDK, CDR2 SYGVNS. CDR3 region: CASSESLPYNEQFF. The DNA of the CDR3 is TGTGCCAGCAGTGAATCACTACCCTACAATGAGCAGTTCTTC.